This T cell receptor (beta chain) was recorded in a study of T cell changes during pregnancy in multiple sclerosis. TCRdb's table, derived via immunoSEQ multiplex PCR, lists solely in-frame clones and lacks some. The sample lists 100,000 or so clones, about 93% occurring once. This specimen was peripheral blood, taken after pregnancy. The clonotype was recovered from a female donor with multiple sclerosis, enrolled in a pregnancy study.

CDR3 loop: CASSLSNRGDEQYF. In DNA form, the CDR3 reads TGTGCCAGCAGTTTATCGAACAGGGGAGACGAGCAGTACTTC. The chain has TRBV27 and TRBJ2-7; 7 bases are a match to TRBD1. The CDR3 sequence is 14 residues long. The J segment lost 5 bases and the V segment lost 0 bases, leaving 4 bases of the junction unmatched. In germline, CDR1 is MNHEY, CDR2 SMNVEV (reference sequence).